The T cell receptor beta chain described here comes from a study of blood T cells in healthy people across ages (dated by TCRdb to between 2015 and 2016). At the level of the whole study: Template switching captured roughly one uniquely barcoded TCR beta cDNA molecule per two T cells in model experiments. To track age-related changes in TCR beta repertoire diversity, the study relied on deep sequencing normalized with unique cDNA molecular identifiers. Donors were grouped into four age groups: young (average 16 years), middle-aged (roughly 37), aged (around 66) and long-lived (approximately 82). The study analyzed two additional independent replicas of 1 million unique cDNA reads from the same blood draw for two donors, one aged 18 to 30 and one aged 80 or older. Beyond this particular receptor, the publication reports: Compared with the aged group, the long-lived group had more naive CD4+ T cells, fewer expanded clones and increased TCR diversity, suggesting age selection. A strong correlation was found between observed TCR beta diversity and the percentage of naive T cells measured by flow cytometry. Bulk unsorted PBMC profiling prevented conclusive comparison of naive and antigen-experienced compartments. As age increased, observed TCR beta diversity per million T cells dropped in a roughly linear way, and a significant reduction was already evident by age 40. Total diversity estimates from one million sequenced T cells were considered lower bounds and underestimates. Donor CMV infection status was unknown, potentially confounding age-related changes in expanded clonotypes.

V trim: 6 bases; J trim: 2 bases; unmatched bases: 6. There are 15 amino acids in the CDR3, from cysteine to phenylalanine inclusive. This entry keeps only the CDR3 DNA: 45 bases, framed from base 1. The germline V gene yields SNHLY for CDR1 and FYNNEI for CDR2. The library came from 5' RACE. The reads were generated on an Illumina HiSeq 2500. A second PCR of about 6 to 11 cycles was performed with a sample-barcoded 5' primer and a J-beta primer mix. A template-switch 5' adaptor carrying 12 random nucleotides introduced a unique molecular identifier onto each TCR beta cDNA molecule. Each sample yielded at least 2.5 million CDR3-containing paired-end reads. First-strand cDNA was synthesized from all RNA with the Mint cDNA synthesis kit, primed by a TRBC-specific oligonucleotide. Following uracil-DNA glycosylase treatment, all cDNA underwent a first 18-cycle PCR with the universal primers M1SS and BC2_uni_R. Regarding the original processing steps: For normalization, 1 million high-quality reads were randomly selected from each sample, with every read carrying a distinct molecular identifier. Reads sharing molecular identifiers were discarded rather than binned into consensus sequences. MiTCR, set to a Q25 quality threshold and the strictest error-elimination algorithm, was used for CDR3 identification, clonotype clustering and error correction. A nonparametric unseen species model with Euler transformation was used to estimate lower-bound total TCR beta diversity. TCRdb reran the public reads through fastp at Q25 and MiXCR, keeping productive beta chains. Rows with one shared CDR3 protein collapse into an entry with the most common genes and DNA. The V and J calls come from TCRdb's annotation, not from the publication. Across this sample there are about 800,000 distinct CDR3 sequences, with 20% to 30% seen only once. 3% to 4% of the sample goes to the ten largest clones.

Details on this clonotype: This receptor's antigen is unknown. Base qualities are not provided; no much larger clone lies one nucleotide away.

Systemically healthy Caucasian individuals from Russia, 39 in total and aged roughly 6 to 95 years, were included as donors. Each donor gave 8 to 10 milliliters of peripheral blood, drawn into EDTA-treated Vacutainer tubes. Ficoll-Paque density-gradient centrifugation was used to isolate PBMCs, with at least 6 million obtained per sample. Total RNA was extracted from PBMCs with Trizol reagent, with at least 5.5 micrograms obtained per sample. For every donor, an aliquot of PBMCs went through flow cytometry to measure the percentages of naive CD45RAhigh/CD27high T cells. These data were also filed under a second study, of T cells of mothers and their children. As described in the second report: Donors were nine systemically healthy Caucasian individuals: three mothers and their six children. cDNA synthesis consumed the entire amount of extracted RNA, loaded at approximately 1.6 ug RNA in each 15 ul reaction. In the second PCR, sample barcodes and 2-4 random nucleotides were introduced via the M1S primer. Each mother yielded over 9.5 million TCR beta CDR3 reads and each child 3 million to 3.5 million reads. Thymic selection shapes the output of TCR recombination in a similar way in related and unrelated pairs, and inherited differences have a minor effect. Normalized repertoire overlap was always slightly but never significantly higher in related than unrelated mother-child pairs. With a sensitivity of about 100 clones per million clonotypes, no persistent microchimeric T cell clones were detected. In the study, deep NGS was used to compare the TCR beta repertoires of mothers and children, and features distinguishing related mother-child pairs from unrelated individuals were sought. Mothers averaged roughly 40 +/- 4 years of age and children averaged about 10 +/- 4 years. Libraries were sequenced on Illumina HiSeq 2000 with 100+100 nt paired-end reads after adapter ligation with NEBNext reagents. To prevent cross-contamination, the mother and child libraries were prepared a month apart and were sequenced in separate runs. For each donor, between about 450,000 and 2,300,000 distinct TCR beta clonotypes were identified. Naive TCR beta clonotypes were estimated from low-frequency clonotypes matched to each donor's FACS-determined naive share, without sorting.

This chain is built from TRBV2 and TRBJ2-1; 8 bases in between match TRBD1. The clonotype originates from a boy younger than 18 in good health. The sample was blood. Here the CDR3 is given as CASRLDRGAYNEQFF. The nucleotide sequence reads TGTGCCAGCAGACTTGACAGGGGCGCCTACAATGAGCAGTTCTTC.